One sample yielded the 9 T cell receptor beta chains listed below, sequenced in a study of long-term antiretroviral therapy in people with HIV. Survey level was the resolution at which the v3.0 immunoSEQ assay ran. Produced via immunoSEQ multiplex PCR; TCRdb's table is partial and in-frame only. This sample yields roughly 16,000 clones, of which 75% to 95% are seen a single time; approximately 8.7% belongs to the top ten. Here the sequenced sample was unsorted PBMCs, taken 0.3 years after starting antiretroviral therapy. The receptor source for this set is a man in his 60s with HIV.

In DNA, the CDR3 is TGTGCCAGCAGCGCCCAGGGCAAGAGGTATGGCTACACCTTC. Protein product: CASSAQGKRYGYTF. The chain is built from TRBV9 and TRBJ1-2, with D tentatively TRBD1 (5 bases). The CDR3 extends over 14 amino acids. The germline V and J ends were trimmed by 3 bases and 5 bases, with 14 bases remaining between them. Germline CDR1 reads SGDLS; CDR2 reads YYNGEE.

The V gene is TRBV5-1, the J gene TRBJ2-6; D not certain. Germline V lookup: CDR1 SGHRS, CDR2 YFSETQ. The V and J ends lost 7 bases and 2 bases respectively, with 16 bases between them. The CDR3 covers 16 residues. The CDR3 coding sequence is TGCGCCAGCGCCAACAGTCGAATCCCTGGGGCCAACGTCCTGACTTTC. Encoded protein: CASANSRIPGANVLTF.

The chain joins TRBV5-4 to TRBJ2-7; D may be TRBD2 (6 bases). Trimming took off 5 bases at V and 4 bases at J, with 19 bases between the two ends. CDR3 length: 15 residues. The germline V gene encodes CDR1 SGHNT and CDR2 YYREEE (reference sequence). The CDR3 sequence: CASSRRDQNYYEQYF. The CDR3 bases are TGTGCCAGCAGTCGGCGGGACCAAAATTATTACGAGCAGTACTTC.

V usage is TRBV30 and J usage is TRBJ2-7, with TRBD1 identical over 7 bases. CDR1 is GTSNPN and CDR2 is SVGIG in the germline V gene (reference sequence). This CDR3 has 14 residues. V lost 5 bases to trimming and J lost 5 bases; unmatched junction nucleotides: 12. The CDR3 is CAWDVTGEFDEQYF. The CDR3 DNA sequence: TGTGCCTGGGATGTAACAGGGGAGTTCGACGAGCAGTACTTC. The entire variable domain, with the rest obtained from reference TRBV30 and TRBJ2-7, is as follows: SQTIHQWPATLVQPVGSPLSLECTVEGTSNPNLYWYRQAAGRGLQLLFYSVGIGQISSEVPQNLSASRPQDRQFILSSKKLLLSDSGFYLCAWDVTGEFDEQYFGPGTRLTVT.

The chain recombines TRBV2 with TRBJ2-7, with D tentatively TRBD1 (6 bases). Trimming left V 3 bases short and J 0 bases short, with 12 bases between. The CDR3 runs to 15 residues. The germline V gene has CDR1 SNHLY and CDR2 FYNNEI. The CDR3 bases are TGTGCCAGCAGTGAGGACAGCGCGAGCTCCTACGAGCAGTACTTC. It translates to CASSEDSASSYEQYF.

A remark on this clone: Other nucleotide sequences from this sample produce the same CDR3. In nucleotides, the CDR3 is TGTGCCAGCAGAGAAAGGAGCAGCACAGATACGCAGTATTTT. Amino acid sequence: CASRERSSTDTQYF. The rearrangement uses TRBV2 and TRBJ2-3; no clear D. This CDR3 has 14 residues. Germline V gene sequence: CDR1 SNHLY, CDR2 FYNNEI. V shed 6 bases and J shed 0 bases, with 10 bases lying between them. The full variable domain, its missing parts supplied by reference TRBV2 and TRBJ2-3, is EPEVTQTPSHQVTQMGQEVILRCVPISNHLYFYWYRQILGQKVEFLVSFYNNEISEKSEIFDDQFSVERPDGSNFTLKIRSTKLEDSAMYFCASRERSSTDTQYFGPGTRLTVL.

The chain couples TRBV30 to TRBJ2-6, with D hard to call. Germline-derived CDR1 and CDR2 are GTSNPN and SVGIG (reference sequence). Deletions cut 1 base from V and 0 bases from J, with 4 bases between. The CDR3 has 14 amino acids. The CDR3 coding sequence is TGTGCCTGGAGTGAGACCTCTGGGGCCAACGTCCTGACTTTC. Translating gives CAWSETSGANVLTF.

The rearrangement joins TRBV18 to TRBJ2-7, with TRBD1 as a possible D gene (5 bases). Germline CDR1 and CDR2: KGHSH and LQKENI. The germline V and J ends were trimmed by 6 bases and 2 bases, with 11 bases remaining between them. The CDR3 length is 13 residues. The CDR3 nucleotides read TGTGCCAGCTCCATGCAGGACACCTACGAGCAGTACTTC. Its protein is CASSMQDTYEQYF.

The V gene is TRBV15, the J gene TRBJ2-1; 14 bases match TRBD2. V was pared by 0 bases and J by 7 bases, with 14 bases of the junction left unmatched. Germline V gene sequence: CDR1 LNHNV, CDR2 YYDKDF (reference sequence). The CDR3 consists of 20 residues. Here the CDR3 reads CATSRDIGTSGSRGWNEQFF. The CDR3 nucleotides are TGTGCCACCAGCAGAGATATTGGGACTAGCGGGAGCAGAGGGTGGAATGAGCAGTTCTTC.